The rows below give T cell receptor beta chains drawn from one sample of a study of shared clonotypes between healthy human individuals. The method was immunoSEQ multiplex PCR; TCRdb's version includes in-frame clones alone and lacks a portion of them. The repertoire consists of around 700,000 clones, with about two thirds occurring once and the leading ten covering under 2%. Material: memory CD4+ T cells sorted from blood. Receptors originate from a woman aged 30 to 39 in good health. The CDR3 runs from the conserved cysteine through the conserved F or W. D genes are given only for firm matches. Only part of the rows carry a size: once, few, many, or a class if the clone is expanded.

v_gene	d_gene	abundance	j_gene	CDR3aa	CDR3nt
TRBV14	.	once	TRBJ1-2	CASRRPGGYGYTF	TGTGCCAGCAGACGACCCGGCGGCTATGGCTACACCTTC
TRBV18	.	.	TRBJ2-1	CASSPVRARLLSYNEQFF	TGTGCCAGCTCACCTGTGAGGGCGCGCCTCCTTTCCTACAATGAGCAGTTCTTC
TRBV6-5	.	.	TRBJ2-4	CASSGSDTAKNIQYF	TGTGCCAGCAGTGGATCTGACACCGCCAAAAACATTCAGTACTTC
TRBV19	.	.	TRBJ1-5	CASSIEGQPQHF	TGTGCCAGTAGTATAGAGGGTCAGCCCCAGCATTTT
TRBV10-3	.	.	TRBJ2-4	CAISGASGNIQYF	TGTGCCATCAGTGGGGCCTCGGGAAACATTCAGTACTTC
TRBV28	.	.	TRBJ1-1	CASSSGQGLGRTEAFF	TGTGCCAGCTCCTCTGGGCAGGGTTTGGGTCGAACTGAAGCTTTCTTT
TRBV5-1	TRBD2	.	TRBJ2-1	CASSLDGGSSYNEQFF	TGCGCCAGCAGCTTGGACGGCGGGAGCTCCTACAATGAGCAGTTCTTC
TRBV28	TRBD1	.	TRBJ2-1	CASSLFLGQGRGTVKLSYNEQFF	TGTGCCAGCAGTTTATTCCTGGGACAGGGAAGGGGGACAGTAAAGCTCTCCTACAATGAGCAGTTCTTC
TRBV28	.	.	TRBJ2-7	CASRIGGGRYEQYF	TGTGCCAGCAGGATTGGAGGGGGCCGGTACGAGCAGTACTTC
TRBV29-1	.	.	TRBJ1-4	CSADTNEKLFF	TGCAGCGCGGACACAAATGAAAAACTGTTTTTT
TRBV19	.	.	TRBJ1-1	CASSYSFPGAFF	TGTGCCAGTAGTTACAGTTTCCCCGGCGCTTTCTTT
TRBV5-6	.	.	TRBJ2-5	CASSRTGPGETQYF	TGTGCCAGCAGCCGGACGGGGCCCGGGGAGACCCAGTACTTC
TRBV11-2	.	.	TRBJ1-1	CASSFEWQSTEAFF	TGTGCCAGCAGCTTTGAGTGGCAGAGCACTGAAGCTTTCTTT
TRBV4-2	.	.	TRBJ2-2	CASSQEVLANTGELFF	TGTGCCAGCAGCCAAGAGGTATTAGCGAACACCGGGGAGCTGTTTTTT
TRBV5-5	.	.	TRBJ2-2	CASSLRDIRPGELFF	TGTGCCAGCAGCTTGCGGGACATAAGGCCCGGGGAGCTGTTTTTT
TRBV5-1	.	few	TRBJ1-1	CASSLQEVETEAFF	TGCGCCAGCAGCTTGCAGGAGGTGGAAACTGAAGCTTTCTTT
TRBV28	TRBD1	few	TRBJ1-1	CASSSFTWTGNTEAFF	TGTGCCAGCAGTTCCTTCACATGGACAGGGAACACTGAAGCTTTCTTT
TRBV28	.	.	TRBJ2-7	CASSHLYEQYF	TGTGCCAGCAGTCACTTGTACGAGCAGTACTTC
TRBV7-7	TRBD1	.	TRBJ2-2	CASRRTGAGELFF	TGTGCCAGCAGGAGGACAGGAGCCGGGGAGCTGTTTTTT
TRBV19	TRBD1	.	TRBJ2-3	CASSVRTGADTQYF	TGTGCCAGTAGTGTACGGACAGGGGCAGATACGCAGTATTTT
TRBV7-8	.	few	TRBJ2-7	CASSLRGSGFSSYEQYF	TGTGCCAGCAGCTTAAGGGGGAGCGGGTTTAGCTCCTACGAGCAGTACTTC
TRBV4-1	.	.	TRBJ1-5	CASSQDESNQPQHF	TGCGCCAGCAGCCAGGACGAAAGCAATCAGCCCCAGCATTTT
TRBV5-6	TRBD2	.	TRBJ2-4	CASSAETSGSGNIQYF	TGTGCCAGCAGCGCCGAGACTAGCGGGTCGGGAAACATTCAGTACTTC
TRBV27	TRBD1	few	TRBJ2-1	CASSFRGQGINEQFF	TGTGCCAGCAGTTTTCGCGGACAGGGTATCAATGAGCAGTTCTTC
TRBV5-4	.	few	TRBJ2-5	CASSTDEETQYF	TGTGCCAGCAGCACAGATGAAGAGACCCAGTACTTC
TRBV7-9	.	.	TRBJ2-1	CASSLSGSSYNEQFF	TGTGCCAGCAGCTTAAGTGGAAGCTCCTACAATGAGCAGTTCTTC
TRBV4-2	TRBD2	.	TRBJ2-7	CASSPDPASGSYEQYF	TGTGCCAGCAGCCCCGACCCGGCTAGCGGGAGCTACGAGCAGTACTTC
TRBV18	.	few	TRBJ2-2	CASSLGLADTGELFF	TGTGCCAGCTCACTGGGCCTTGCCGACACCGGGGAGCTGTTTTTT
TRBV28	TRBD1	.	TRBJ2-1	CASSYRTGDVNGQFF	TGTGCCAGCAGTTATCGGACAGGGGATGTGAACGGGCAGTTCTTC
TRBV4-2	TRBD2	.	TRBJ2-1	CASSQEGASGKNEQFF	TGTGCCAGCAGCCAAGAGGGGGCTAGCGGGAAAAATGAGCAGTTCTTC
TRBV7-3	TRBD2	.	TRBJ2-3	CASSLSGGPTDTQYF	TGTGCCAGCAGCTTATCGGGAGGGCCTACAGATACGCAGTATTTT
TRBV6-6	TRBD2	.	TRBJ2-5	CASRWGSGRAEETQYF	TGTGCCAGCAGGTGGGGTAGCGGGAGGGCCGAGGAGACCCAGTACTTC
TRBV28	.	.	TRBJ1-5	CASSFQVDSNQPQHF	TGTGCCAGCAGTTTTCAGGTAGATAGCAATCAGCCCCAGCATTTT
TRBV4-1	TRBD2	.	TRBJ2-3	CASSQVGAIRLAGADTQYF	TGCGCCAGCAGCCAAGTCGGCGCTATCCGGCTAGCGGGAGCGGATACGCAGTATTTT
TRBV6-1	.	.	TRBJ2-5	CASSGTIGETQYF	TGTGCCAGCAGTGGTACGATCGGGGAGACCCAGTACTTC
TRBV7-2	.	.	TRBJ2-1	CASTQGGRYNEQFF	TGTGCCAGCACCCAGGGCGGACGCTACAATGAGCAGTTCTTC
TRBV28	.	.	TRBJ2-7	CASSPPHGAYEQYF	TGTGCCAGCAGTCCTCCACACGGAGCCTACGAGCAGTACTTC
TRBV5-4	TRBD2	.	TRBJ2-1	CASRLAGGPRNEQFF	TGTGCCAGCAGGCTAGCGGGAGGGCCCCGCAATGAGCAGTTCTTC